Listed below are T cell receptor beta chains from one sample, sequenced in a study of cytomegalovirus exposure and HLA in healthy donors. TCRdb's table, derived via immunoSEQ multiplex PCR, lists solely in-frame clones and lacks some. This sample carries 210,000 or so clones, about 85% of them seen once, and the ten largest clones take over 1%. The specimen was PBMCs. Source of these receptors: a human donor in good health. The CDR3 runs from the conserved cysteine through the conserved F or W. D genes are given only for firm matches. Clone size is given for some rows only: seen once, a few or many times, or a class if the clone is expanded.

V gene	D gene	clone size	J gene	CDR3 DNA	CDR3 protein
TRBV7-3	-	-	TRBJ2-2	TGTGCCAGCAGCTTATTGGGCGGACTGAACACCGGGGAGCTGTTTTTT	CASSLLGGLNTGELFF
TRBV19	-	-	TRBJ1-4	TGTGCCAGTAATCCTTGGGGGCCTAATGAAAAACTGTTTTTT	CASNPWGPNEKLFF
TRBV7-3	TRBD2	once	TRBJ2-1	TGTGCCAGCAGCCCCCAGGGCGGGAGGGCCTGGAATGAGCAGTTCTTC	CASSPQGGRAWNEQFF
TRBV2	TRBD2	-	TRBJ2-1	TGTGCCAGCGGTTGGACTAGCGGCTACAATGAGCAGTTCTTC	CASGWTSGYNEQFF
TRBV29-1	-	-	TRBJ1-1	TGCAGCGTTGACAGGCAGACGATCACTGAAGCTTTCTTT	CSVDRQTITEAFF
TRBV5-1	-	once	TRBJ2-1	TGCGCCAGCAGTGAAGCCGGTGAGCAGTTCTTC	CASSEAGEQFF
TRBV10-3	-	-	TRBJ2-1	TGTGCCATCAGTGATGGGTCAGGTCAGTACAATGAGCAGTTCTTC	CAISDGSGQYNEQFF
TRBV12-5	TRBD1	-	TRBJ2-7	TGTGCTAGTGGTTTCCCTTGGACAGGGGACTACGAGCAGTACTTC	CASGFPWTGDYEQYF
TRBV2	TRBD2	-	TRBJ2-5	TGTGCCAGCAGTTCGACTAGCGGTGAGGAGACCCAGTACTTC	CASSSTSGEETQYF
TRBV7-2	-	-	TRBJ2-2	TGTGCCACAATCCTGGAGGGGGCTGGCACCGGGGAGCTGTTTTTT	CATILEGAGTGELFF
TRBV5-1	-	-	TRBJ1-2	TGCGCCAGCAGCTTGGCCACCCAGGGGATGGTCTATGGCTACACCTTC	CASSLATQGMVYGYTF
TRBV30	-	-	TRBJ1-3	TGTGCCTGGAGCGGGGGGGGTGACACCATATATTTT	CAWSGGGDTIYF
TRBV6-1	-	-	TRBJ2-1	TGTGCCAGCAGTGATCCAGGGCGTGCCAGTGAGCAGTTCTTC	CASSDPGRASEQFF
TRBV7-9	TRBD1	-	TRBJ2-1	TGTGCCAGCAGCAGACAGGGGGCTTCGGGATATGAGCAGTTCTTC	CASSRQGASGYEQFF
TRBV5-4	TRBD2	-	TRBJ2-1	TGTGCCAGCAGCCTAGCGGGAGTTTACAATGAGCAGTTCTTC	CASSLAGVYNEQFF
TRBV13	TRBD1	-	TRBJ2-7	TGTGCCAGCAGCTCAACCGGGACAGGGCACTACGAGCAGTACTTC	CASSSTGTGHYEQYF
TRBV28	TRBD1	-	TRBJ2-7	TGTGCCAGCAGCACGCCATTCAGGGACAGCTACGAGCAGTACTTC	CASSTPFRDSYEQYF
TRBV14	TRBD2	-	TRBJ2-1	TGTGCCAGCAGCGTCGGACTAGCTAATGAGCAGTTCTTC	CASSVGLANEQFF
TRBV5-1	TRBD2	-	TRBJ2-3	TGCGCCAGCAGCTTCGTACTAGCGGGAGTAGCAGATACGCAGTATTTT	CASSFVLAGVADTQYF
TRBV7-9	-	-	TRBJ2-5	TGTTCCAGCAGCTCCGTCGGAGGAGGGGAGTACCAAGAGACCCAGTACTTC	CSSSSVGGGEYQETQYF
TRBV9	TRBD2	-	TRBJ2-7	TGTGCCAGCAGCCCCCGGGATAGCGGGATGATCTACGAGCAGTACTTC	CASSPRDSGMIYEQYF
TRBV9	TRBD2	-	TRBJ2-1	TGTGCCAGCAGCACTAGCGGGACCTACAATGAGCAGTTCTTC	CASSTSGTYNEQFF
TRBV6-5	-	-	TRBJ1-1	TGTGCCAGCAGTTACGGCAGGAACACTGAAGCTTTCTTT	CASSYGRNTEAFF
TRBV9	-	-	TRBJ2-5	TGTGCCAGCAGCCGGGGGGGAGGGGGCCAGGAGACCCAGTACTTC	CASSRGGGGQETQYF
TRBV4-2	-	-	TRBJ2-1	TGTGCCAGCAGCCAAGCGGTACGGAATGAGCAGTTCTTC	CASSQAVRNEQFF
TRBV7-7	-	-	TRBJ2-7	TGTGCTAGCAGCCCCGGGTCTGCCCGCTACGAGCAGTACTTC	CASSPGSARYEQYF
TRBV10-2	TRBD1	-	TRBJ2-7	TGCGCCAGCAGTGAGCCTGGGACAGGGGTGCGTGAGCAGTACTTC	CASSEPGTGVREQYF
TRBV10-3	-	-	TRBJ2-5	TGTGCCATCAGGGGGGGACCAGAAGAGACCCAGTACTTC	CAIRGGPEETQYF
TRBV7-9	TRBD2	-	TRBJ2-1	TGTTCCAGCAGTCTAGCGGGAGTAGATGAGCAGTTCTTC	CSSSLAGVDEQFF
TRBV13	-	-	TRBJ2-3	TGTGCCAGCAGCTTAAAGCGGAGGTCTAGCACAGATACGCAGTATTTT	CASSLKRRSSTDTQYF
TRBV7-9	-	few	TRBJ1-1	TGTGCCAGCAGCTCCGGGTGGGACACTGAAGCTTTCTTT	CASSSGWDTEAFF
TRBV4-3	TRBD2	few	TRBJ2-1	TGCGCCAGCAGGCGCGACTTAGCGGGGGAATACAATGAGCAGTTCTTC	CASRRDLAGEYNEQFF
TRBV5-1	-	-	TRBJ1-1	TGCGCCAGCAGCGCAGGGTCAGAGATGAACACTGAAGCTTTCTTT	CASSAGSEMNTEAFF
TRBV11-3	-	-	TRBJ2-3	TGTGCCAGCAGCTCTAACCCTGACGGGGGTACGCAGTATTTT	CASSSNPDGGTQYF
TRBV2	-	-	TRBJ2-7	TGTGCCAGCAGCCCCGCCAGGGGCTACGAGCAGTACTTC	CASSPARGYEQYF
TRBV5-1	TRBD1	-	TRBJ2-5	TGCGCCAGCAGCTCCGGGACAGGACAAAAAGAGACCCAGTACTTC	CASSSGTGQKETQYF
TRBV7-2	TRBD2	-	TRBJ2-1	TGTGCCAGCAGCTTAAGGTCTAGCGGGAACTTTGAGCAGTTCTTC	CASSLRSSGNFEQFF
TRBV19	-	-	TRBJ2-1	TGTGCCAGTAGTTTGCAGCGGGACAATGAGCAGTTCTTC	CASSLQRDNEQFF
TRBV9	TRBD2	-	TRBJ2-1	TGTGCCAGCAGCTCCAGCGGGAGCTCCTACAATGAGCAGTTCTTC	CASSSSGSSYNEQFF
TRBV30	TRBD1	-	TRBJ2-7	TGTGCCTGGAGTGTATCGCAGGGGGCTTACGAGCAGTACTTC	CAWSVSQGAYEQYF
TRBV29-1	TRBD2	-	TRBJ2-7	TGCAGCGTTGAACGACTAGCGGGAGAACCGAACGAGCAGTACTTC	CSVERLAGEPNEQYF
TRBV6-5	-	-	TRBJ2-5	TGTGCCAGCAGTTACTCGATGTCCAGACAAGAGACCCAGTACTTC	CASSYSMSRQETQYF
TRBV13	TRBD1	-	TRBJ1-2	TGTGCCAGCAGCTTAGCGGGACAGGGTGACTATGGCTACACCTTC	CASSLAGQGDYGYTF
TRBV19	TRBD2	-	TRBJ2-3	TGTGCCAGTAGTATTGGACTAGCGGGGGGCACTACAGATACGCAGTATTTT	CASSIGLAGGTTDTQYF
TRBV6-6	-	-	TRBJ1-4	TGTGCCAGCAGTTATCAGCGGGAGATTAATGAAAAACTGTTTTTT	CASSYQREINEKLFF
TRBV2	TRBD1	-	TRBJ2-7	TGTGCCAGCAGCGGACAGGGATTATACGAGCAGTACTTC	CASSGQGLYEQYF
TRBV5-4	TRBD2	-	TRBJ2-7	TGTGCCAGCAGCCATCTAGCGGGAGTTGGCGAGCAGTACTTC	CASSHLAGVGEQYF
TRBV7-8	-	-	TRBJ1-1	TGTGCCAGCAGCTTACCTGTCGGGCAGGGGACCATGAACACTGAAGCTTTCTTT	CASSLPVGQGTMNTEAFF
TRBV29-1	TRBD2	-	TRBJ2-7	TGCAGCGTTGGGGACCGACTAGCGGGGGAGCAGTACTTC	CSVGDRLAGEQYF
TRBV5-1	-	-	TRBJ2-7	TGCGCCAGCAGCTTGACAGGGAGAACTTACGAGCAGTACTTC	CASSLTGRTYEQYF
TRBV5-4	TRBD2	-	TRBJ2-3	TGTGCCAGCAGCTTGGGCGGACTAGCGGGAAGCACAGATACGCAGTATTTT	CASSLGGLAGSTDTQYF
TRBV7-6	-	-	TRBJ2-7	TGTGCCAGCAGCCAAAGCTCCGGGACACGCGAGCAGTACTTC	CASSQSSGTREQYF
TRBV7-2	-	-	TRBJ2-3	TGTGCCAGCAGCCCAGGGGGGATGCCAGATACGCAGTATTTT	CASSPGGMPDTQYF